The source of this TCR beta chain is a study of cytomegalovirus exposure and HLA in healthy donors (dated by TCRdb to the late 2010s). Notes on the research overall: According to a later analysis, the roughly 120 validation repertoires were produced on the same platform as the 666 repertoires of the first cohort. Along with the approximately 700-subject first cohort, a separate validation cohort of about 110 different subjects was used. To predict cytomegalovirus infection status, the study combined high-throughput TCR immunosequencing, statistical association of individual TCRs with disease status, and machine learning. The study was designed to test whether signatures of past pathogen exposure could be identified by cataloging public T cell receptors. Broad study findings and their caveats: Subsequent analysis determined that TCRs grouped into clusters in the first cohort also showed a tendency toward co-occurrence across the 90 to 150 validation repertoires, and roughly 94% of cluster scores exceeded 0. Across donors, most TCR sequences were observed very rarely, whereas some public TCRs were present in many individuals. The authors suggested that the approach could potentially be extended to other disease states and immunological phenotypes. In vitro tests confirmed that three of the cytomegalovirus-associated TCR beta chains recognize cytomegalovirus antigens. In both the original and validation cohorts, the classifier was reported to diagnose cytomegalovirus status with high specificity and sensitivity. The study gave a list of about 170 TCR beta chains associated with cytomegalovirus. A later analysis had no HLA typing for the validation cohort, so co-occurrence there was scored across all 120 or so repertoires.

The donors belonged to the validation cohort of 90 to 150 subjects, which was separate from the 666-subject first cohort. Libraries were constructed by the immunoSEQ multiplex PCR assay. In the original analysis: To diagnose cytomegalovirus status from the catalog of TCR beta chain sequences, a statistical classification framework was built. TCRdb provides this immuneACCESS table in a form limited to in-frame rearrangements. Some clones are lacking; in checked studies, under half of them reflect an unresolved V gene, and why the rest are absent is not known. That table furnishes V, J and clone size, whereas the DNA furnished D and trimming. In all, the sample holds 150,000 to 200,000 clones, and just under 90% of those were seen once. The ten top clones hold under 13% of the sample. As concerns this clone: Its antigen remains unidentified. Per-nucleotide qualities are absent, and no much larger clonotype sits a single base away.

CDR1 MNHNS and CDR2 SASEGT are derived from the germline V gene. The CDR3 starts with the cysteine, ends with the phenylalanine, and has 15 residues. The entry retains the CDR3 DNA only, 45 bases that are in frame from base 1. Relative to germline, V is 7 bases shorter and J is 2 bases shorter, with 14 bases between their ends. The chain couples TRBV6-1 to TRBJ2-2; TRBD1 is a possible D gene, resting on 6 matching bases. The TCR was taken from a woman under 30 in good health and CMV-seropositive. Sequencing used PBMCs. The CDR3 region has the sequence CASTVYRVNTGELFF. The bases are TGTGCCAGCACCGTGTACAGGGTAAACACCGGGGAGCTGTTTTTT.